This entry concerns a single T cell receptor beta chain. This CDR3 has 15 amino acids. V lost 0 bases and J lost 7, with 17 bases in between. Germline assignment: CDR1 SGDLS and CDR2 YYNGEE. Amplification used 60 Vbeta primers and 13 Jbeta primers. In the study's own analysis: Approximately 86 million unique TCR beta chains, 10 million to 14 million shared, were counted in a later analysis. Sequenced by immunoSEQ multiplex PCR; TCRdb stores in-frame clones only, minus some. V and J calls and clone size are as listed in that table; D and trimming were resolved from the DNA. The sample lists 150,000 to 200,000 clones; less than 75% were seen once. The data were taken from a study of cytomegalovirus exposure and HLA in healthy donors. For the study at large: Most genotyped donors, about four fifths of 398, had Caucasian-associated genetic ancestry.

The chain joins TRBV9 to TRBJ2-7; tentative D call: TRBD2 (5 bases). The sample was PBMCs. The receptor was isolated from a girl between 10 and 17 years old in good health and CMV-seronegative. As DNA, the CDR3 is TGTGCCAGCAGCGTAGAGTACGGAGGAGGTGGAGAGCAGTACTTC. Its translation is CASSVEYGGGGEQYF.